This entry is about one T cell receptor (beta chain). The data were produced by immunoSEQ multiplex PCR, yet TCRdb's version contains in-frame clones alone and is incomplete. The repertoire holds roughly 69,000 clones, 70% to 90% seen once, with roughly 2.4% in the top ten. The CDR3 contains 20 residues. The ends lost 4 bases at V and 5 bases at J; junction bases unmatched: 23. Germline V gene sequence: CDR1 SGHRS, CDR2 YFSETQ. This entry belongs to a study of control samples from healthy donors and cancer patients. The source of this sequence is a woman aged 50 to 60 with head and neck cancer. V usage is TRBV5-1 and J usage is TRBJ2-3, with 9 positions matching TRBD1. Sequenced sample: PBMCs. Written as DNA, the CDR3 is TGCGCCAGCAGCCGCACCCGGACAGGGGAGGGTTTTTCTTCTGGAGATACGCAGTATTTT. Amino acid sequence: CASSRTRTGEGFSSGDTQYF.